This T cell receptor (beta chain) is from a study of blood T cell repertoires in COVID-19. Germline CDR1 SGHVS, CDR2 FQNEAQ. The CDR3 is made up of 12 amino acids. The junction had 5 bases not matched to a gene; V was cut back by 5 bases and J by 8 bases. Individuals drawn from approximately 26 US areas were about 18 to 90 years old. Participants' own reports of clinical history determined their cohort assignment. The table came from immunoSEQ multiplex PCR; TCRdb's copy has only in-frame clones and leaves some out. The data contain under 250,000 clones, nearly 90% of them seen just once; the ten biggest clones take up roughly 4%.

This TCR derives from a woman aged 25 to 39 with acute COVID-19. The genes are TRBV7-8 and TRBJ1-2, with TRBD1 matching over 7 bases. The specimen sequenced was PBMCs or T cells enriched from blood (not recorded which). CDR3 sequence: CASSLTGRGYTF. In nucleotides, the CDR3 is TGTGCCAGCAGCCTGACAGGGAGGGGCTACACCTTC.